This T cell receptor (beta chain) was sequenced for a study of T cells in localized non-small cell lung cancer. Measured with immunoSEQ multiplex PCR; TCRdb has only the in-frame clones, and not every one. The top ten clones hold under 35% of a sample with 15,000 to 19,000 clones, around 87% of them seen once. The TCR originated in a male donor aged 60 or over with stage II lung adenocarcinoma. Source: peripheral blood mononuclear cells, taken before any cancer treatment.

The CDR3 DNA sequence: TGTGCCAGCAGTCTACAACTGAACACTGAAGCTTTCTTT. Encoded protein: CASSLQLNTEAFF. The V and J genes are TRBV6-6 and TRBJ1-1; D is ambiguous. The CDR3 is 13 amino acids. The germline V gene has CDR1 MNHNY and CDR2 SVGAGI (reference sequence). Trimming took off 5 bases at V and 0 bases at J, with 7 bases between the two ends.